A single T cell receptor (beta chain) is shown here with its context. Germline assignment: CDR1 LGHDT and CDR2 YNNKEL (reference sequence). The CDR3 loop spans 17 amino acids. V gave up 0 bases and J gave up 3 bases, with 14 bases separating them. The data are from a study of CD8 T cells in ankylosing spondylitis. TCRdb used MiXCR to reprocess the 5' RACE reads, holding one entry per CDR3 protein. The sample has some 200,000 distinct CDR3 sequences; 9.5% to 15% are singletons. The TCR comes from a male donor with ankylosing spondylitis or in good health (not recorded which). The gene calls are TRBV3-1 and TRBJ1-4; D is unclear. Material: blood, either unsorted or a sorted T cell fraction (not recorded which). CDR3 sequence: CASSQEGGRIANEKLFF. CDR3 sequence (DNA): TGTGCCAGCAGCCAAGAAGGAGGGCGTATAGCTAATGAAAAACTGTTTTTT.